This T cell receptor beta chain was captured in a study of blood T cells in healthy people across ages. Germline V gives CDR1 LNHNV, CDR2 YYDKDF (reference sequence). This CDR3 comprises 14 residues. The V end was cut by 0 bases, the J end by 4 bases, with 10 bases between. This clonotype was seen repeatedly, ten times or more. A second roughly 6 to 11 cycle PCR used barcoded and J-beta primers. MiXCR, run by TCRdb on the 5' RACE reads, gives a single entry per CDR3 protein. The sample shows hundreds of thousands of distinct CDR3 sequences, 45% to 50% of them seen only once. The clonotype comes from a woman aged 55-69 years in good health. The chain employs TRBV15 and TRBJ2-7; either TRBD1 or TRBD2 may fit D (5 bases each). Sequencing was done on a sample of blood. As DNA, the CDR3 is TGTGCCACCAGCAGAGAGGGGGTCAGTTACGAGCAGTACTTC. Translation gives CATSREGVSYEQYF.